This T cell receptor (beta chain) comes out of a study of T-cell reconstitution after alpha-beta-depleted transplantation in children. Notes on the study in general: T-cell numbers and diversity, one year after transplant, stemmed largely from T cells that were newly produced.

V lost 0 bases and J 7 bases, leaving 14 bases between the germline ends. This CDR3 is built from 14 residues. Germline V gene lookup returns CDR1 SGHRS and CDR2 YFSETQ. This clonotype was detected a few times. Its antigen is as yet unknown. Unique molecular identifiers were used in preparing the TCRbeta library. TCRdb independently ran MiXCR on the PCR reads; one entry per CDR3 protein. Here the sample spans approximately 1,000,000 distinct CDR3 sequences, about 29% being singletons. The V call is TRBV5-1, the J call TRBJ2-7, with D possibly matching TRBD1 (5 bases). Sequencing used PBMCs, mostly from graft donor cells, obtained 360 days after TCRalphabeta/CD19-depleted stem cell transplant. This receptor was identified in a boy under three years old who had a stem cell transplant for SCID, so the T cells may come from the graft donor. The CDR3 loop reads CASSLDRSLGEQYF. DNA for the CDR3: TGCGCCAGCAGCTTGGACAGGAGCCTCGGGGAGCAGTACTTC.